Listed here are 7 T cell receptor beta chains from one sample, sequenced in a study of identifying expanded T cells in peripheral blood. Measured with immunoSEQ multiplex PCR; TCRdb has only the in-frame clones, and not every one. The sample carries about 120,000 clones, approximately 84% recorded once. Sequenced material: blood. These receptors were collected from a person aged 18 to 75 in good health.

The chain uses TRBV25-1 and TRBJ1-2, with a tentative D call TRBD1 (5 bases). The germline V gene has CDR1 MGHDK and CDR2 SYGVNS. With 4 bases removed from V and 6 bases from J, the gap between germline ends came to 15 bases. This CDR3 has 14 amino acids. CDR3 DNA: TGTGCCAGCAGTGGGGACTTGTATATCCATGGCTACACCTTC. Amino acid sequence: CASSGDLYIHGYTF.

The J gene is TRBJ1-1, the V gene TRBV11-2; D is ambiguous. Trimming took 0 bases from V and 2 from J, leaving 25 bases between them. Germline lookup yields CDR1 SGHAT and CDR2 FQNNGV. This CDR3 comprises 20 residues. DNA for the CDR3: TGTGCCAGCAGCTTAGATTGGGAATGGTTTTCCCAAGAAGTCAACACTGAAGCTTTCTTT. It translates to CASSLDWEWFSQEVNTEAFF.

The V call is TRBV13, the J call TRBJ1-4; D uncertain. V lost 5 bases to trimming and J lost 3 bases, with 7 bases between them. Germline V gene data show CDR1 as PRHDT and CDR2 as FYEKMQ (reference sequence). CDR3 length: 13 residues. The CDR3 region has the DNA TGTGCCAGCAGCCGGTCCTCTAATGAAAAACTGTTTTTT. Translation: CASSRSSNEKLFF.

This clone was seen once. V is TRBV6-5 and J is TRBJ2-7, with D perhaps matching TRBD1 or TRBD2 (5 bases each). CDR3 length equals 15 residues. V was trimmed by 2 bases and J by 2 bases, leaving 13 bases between them. The germline V gene has CDR1 MNHEY and CDR2 SVGAGI. CDR3 region: CASSYGRDLTYEQYF. The CDR3 DNA reads as TGTGCCAGCAGTTACGGTCGGGACCTAACCTACGAGCAGTACTTC.

This clone was seen a single time. The CDR3 sequence is CAWILEGGTEAFF. CDR3 nucleotide sequence: TGTGCCTGGATCCTAGAGGGTGGCACTGAAGCTTTCTTT. This chain joins TRBV30 and TRBJ1-1; D remains unclear. V was pared by 4 bases and J by 4 bases, with 13 bases between. CDR1 and CDR2 (germline): GTSNPN, SVGIG (reference sequence). This CDR3 is 13 amino acids long. Supplemented by reference TRBV30 and TRBJ1-1, the full variable domain reads SQTIHQWPATLVQPVGSPLSLECTVEGTSNPNLYWYRQAAGRGLQLLFYSVGIGQISSEVPQNLSASRPQDRQFILSSKKLLLSDSGFYLCAWILEGGTEAFFGQGTRLTVV.

This clone came up once. The CDR3 here is CASSSNTYEQYF. Here the CDR3 DNA reads TGTGCCAGCAGTTCCAACACCTACGAGCAGTACTTC. This rearrangement joins TRBV7-9 to TRBJ2-7; D remains unclear. The CDR3 contains 12 residues. CDR1 SEHNR and CDR2 FQNEAQ come from the germline V gene (reference sequence). V lost 6 bases, J lost 2 bases, and 8 bases lay in between.

The chain has TRBV19 and TRBJ1-1; no clear D gene. Germline CDR1 reads LNHDA; CDR2 reads SQIVND (reference sequence). Deletions cut 4 bases from V and 1 base from J, with 10 bases between. This CDR3 has 14 amino acids. CDR3 DNA: TGTGCCAGTAGTAGGGCTGGAGAGAACACTGAAGCTTTCTTT. It translates to CASSRAGENTEAFF.